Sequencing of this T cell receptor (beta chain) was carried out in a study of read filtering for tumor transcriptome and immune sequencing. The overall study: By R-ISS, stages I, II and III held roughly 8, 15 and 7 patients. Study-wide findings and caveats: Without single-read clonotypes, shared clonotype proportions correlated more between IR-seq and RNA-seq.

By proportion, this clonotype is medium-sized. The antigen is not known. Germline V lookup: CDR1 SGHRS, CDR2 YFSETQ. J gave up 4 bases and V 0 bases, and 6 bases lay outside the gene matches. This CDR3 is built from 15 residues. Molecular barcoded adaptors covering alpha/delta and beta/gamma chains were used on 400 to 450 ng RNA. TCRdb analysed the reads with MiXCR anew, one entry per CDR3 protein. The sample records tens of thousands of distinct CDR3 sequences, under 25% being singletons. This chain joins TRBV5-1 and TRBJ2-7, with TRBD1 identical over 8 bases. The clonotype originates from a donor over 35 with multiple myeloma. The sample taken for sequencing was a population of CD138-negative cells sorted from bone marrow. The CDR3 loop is CASSLGTGSFYEQYF. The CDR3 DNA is TGCGCCAGCAGCTTGGGGACAGGGTCCTTTTACGAGCAGTACTTC.